This T cell receptor (beta chain) was recovered during a study of cytomegalovirus exposure and HLA in healthy donors. Study-level information: One earlier analysis, a look at approximately 180 million T cells, found some 100 million unique TCR beta sequences. An early data release held approximately 85 million unique TCRs from HLA-typed donors. Regarding the study as a whole: Earlier analysis looked at TCR beta V segments, and most were productive about 90% or about 30% of the time.

PCR employed 60 Vbeta and 13 Jbeta primers. Method: immunoSEQ multiplex PCR; TCRdb's copy keeps in-frame clones and lacks some. The sample has 150,000 to 200,000 clones, 82% seen once. CDR3 length: 17 residues. Germline CDR1 and CDR2: PRHDT and FYEKMQ (reference sequence). V was cut by 2 bases and J by 0 bases, with 16 bases left in between. Details on this clone: Antigen: not known.

The clonotype originates from a girl aged 10 to 17 in good health and CMV-seropositive. The sample taken for sequencing was PBMCs. The chain combines TRBV13 with TRBJ1-1, with D tentatively TRBD1 (5 bases). The CDR3 loop is CASSLPLGQGLNTEAFF. As DNA, the CDR3 is TGTGCCAGCAGCTTACCCCTCGGTCAGGGCTTGAACACTGAAGCTTTCTTT.